Included here is one T cell receptor beta chain sequence, with context. As yet, its antigen is unknown. This CDR3 is 14 amino acids long. Germline loops: CDR1 SGDLS, CDR2 YYNGEE. Trimming pared 3 bases from V and 5 bases from J, leaving 12 bases between. This entry belongs to a study of T cells in localized non-small cell lung cancer. General study points: Since sequencing was restricted to only one region of the tumor, intratumor heterogeneity remains a possibility. Uninvolved adjacent lung had the highest recorded T cell clonality, with tumor below it.

The method was immunoSEQ multiplex PCR; TCRdb's version includes in-frame clones alone and lacks a portion of them. The data hold 20,000 to 25,000 clones, with about 88% observed a single time. The specimen was peripheral blood, collected before any cancer treatment. The sequence was obtained from a male donor at least 60 years old with stage I lung adenocarcinoma. This chain joins TRBV9 and TRBJ2-1, with a tentative D call TRBD1 (6 bases). The CDR3 DNA reads as TGTGCCAGCAGCGCCCCAAACAGGGACAATGAGCAGTTCTTC. It translates to CASSAPNRDNEQFF.